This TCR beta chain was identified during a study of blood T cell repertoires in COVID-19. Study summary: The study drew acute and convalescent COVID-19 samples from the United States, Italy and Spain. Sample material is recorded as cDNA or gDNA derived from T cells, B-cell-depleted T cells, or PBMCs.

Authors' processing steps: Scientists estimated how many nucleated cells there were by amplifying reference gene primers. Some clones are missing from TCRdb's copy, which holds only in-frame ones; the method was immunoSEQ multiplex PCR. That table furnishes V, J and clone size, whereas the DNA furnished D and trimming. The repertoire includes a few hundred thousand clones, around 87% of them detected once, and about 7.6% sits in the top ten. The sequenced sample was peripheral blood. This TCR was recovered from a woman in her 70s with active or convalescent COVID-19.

The CDR3 protein is CASSVAVDGYTF. The CDR3 coding sequence is TGTGCCAGCAGCGTAGCAGTGGATGGCTACACCTTC. V gene TRBV9 combines with J gene TRBJ1-2, with D unclear. CDR1 is SGDLS, CDR2 YYNGEE, per germline. CDR3 size: 12 residues. V was trimmed by 0 bases and J by 6 bases, leaving 6 bases between them. Using reference TRBV9 and TRBJ1-2 for the parts outside the CDR3, the full variable domain is DSGVTQTPKHLITATGQRVTLRCSPRSGDLSVYWYQQSLDQGLQFLIQYYNGEERAKGNILERFSAQQFPDLHSELNLSSLELGDSALYFCASSVAVDGYTFGSGTRLTVV.